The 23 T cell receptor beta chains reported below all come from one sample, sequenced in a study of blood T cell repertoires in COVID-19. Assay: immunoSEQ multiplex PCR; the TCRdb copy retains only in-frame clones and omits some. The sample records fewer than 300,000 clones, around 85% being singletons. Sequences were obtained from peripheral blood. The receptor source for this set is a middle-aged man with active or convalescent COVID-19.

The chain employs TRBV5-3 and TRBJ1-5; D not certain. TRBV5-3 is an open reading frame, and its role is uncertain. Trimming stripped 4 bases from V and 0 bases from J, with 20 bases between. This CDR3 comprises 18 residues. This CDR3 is CARSAPYPGANSNQPQHF. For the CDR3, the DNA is TGTGCCAGAAGCGCACCGTATCCGGGTGCCAATAGCAATCAGCCCCAGCATTTT.

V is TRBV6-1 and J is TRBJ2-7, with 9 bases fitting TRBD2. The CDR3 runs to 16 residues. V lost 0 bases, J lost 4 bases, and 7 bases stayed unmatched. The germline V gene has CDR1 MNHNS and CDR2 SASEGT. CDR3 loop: CASSEAPAGGQYEQYF. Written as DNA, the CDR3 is TGTGCCAGCAGTGAAGCGCCGGCGGGAGGGCAGTACGAGCAGTACTTC.

The CDR3 DNA reads TGTGCCAGCAGCCAAGGGGACAGCTCCTACAATGAGCAGTTCTTC. It specifies CASSQGDSSYNEQFF. The chain recombines TRBV14 with TRBJ2-1, with 7 bases aligning to TRBD1. V dropped 1 base and J dropped 0; count of bases not matched to a gene: 0. Germline CDR1 and CDR2: SGHDN and FVKESK. The CDR3 runs to 15 residues.

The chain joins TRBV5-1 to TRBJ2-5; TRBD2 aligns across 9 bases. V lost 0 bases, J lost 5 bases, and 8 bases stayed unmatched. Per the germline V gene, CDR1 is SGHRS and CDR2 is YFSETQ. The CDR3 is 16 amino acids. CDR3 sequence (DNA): TGCGCCAGCAGCTTGGCGCCTAGCGGGGTCCGGGAGACCCAGTACTTC. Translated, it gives CASSLAPSGVRETQYF. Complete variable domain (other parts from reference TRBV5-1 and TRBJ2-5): KAGVTQTPRYLIKTRGQQVTLSCSPISGHRSVSWYQQTPGQGLQFLFEYFSETQRNKGNFPGRFSGRQFSNSRSEMNVSTLELGDSALYLCASSLAPSGVRETQYFGPGTRLLVL.

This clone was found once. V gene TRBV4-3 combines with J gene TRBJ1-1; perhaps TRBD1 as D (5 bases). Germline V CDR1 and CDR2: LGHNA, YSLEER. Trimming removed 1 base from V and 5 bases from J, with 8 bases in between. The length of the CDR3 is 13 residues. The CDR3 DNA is TGCGCCAGCAGCCAAGGCCCAGGGACTGAAGCTTTCTTT. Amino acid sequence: CASSQGPGTEAFF.

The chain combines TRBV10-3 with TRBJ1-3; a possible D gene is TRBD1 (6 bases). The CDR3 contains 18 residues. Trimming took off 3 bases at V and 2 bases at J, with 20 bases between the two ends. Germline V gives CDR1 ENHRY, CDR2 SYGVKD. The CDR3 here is CAISDPNRERKAGNTIYF. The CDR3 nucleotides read TGTGCCATCAGTGACCCTAACAGGGAAAGGAAGGCTGGAAACACCATATATTTT.

The CDR3 reads CASTRGPENQPQHF. In nucleotides, the CDR3 is TGTGCCAGCACCAGGGGGCCTGAAAATCAGCCCCAGCATTTT. This chain uses TRBV18 with TRBJ1-5; 8 bases are shared with TRBD1. The CDR3 is 14 amino acids. Germline trimming cut 8 bases from V and 4 bases from J; bases unmatched to any gene: 7. Germline values: CDR1 KGHSH, CDR2 LQKENI.

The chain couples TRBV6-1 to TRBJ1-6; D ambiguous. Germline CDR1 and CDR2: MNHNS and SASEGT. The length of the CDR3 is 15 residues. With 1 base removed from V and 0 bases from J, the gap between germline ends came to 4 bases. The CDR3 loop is CASSEDSSYNSPLHF. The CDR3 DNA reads TGTGCCAGCAGTGAAGACAGCTCCTATAATTCACCCCTCCACTTT.

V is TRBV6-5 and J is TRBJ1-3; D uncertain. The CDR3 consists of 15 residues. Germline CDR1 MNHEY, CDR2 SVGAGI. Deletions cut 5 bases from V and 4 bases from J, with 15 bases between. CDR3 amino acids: CASSPGPTGGNTIYF. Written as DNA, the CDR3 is TGTGCCAGCAGTCCAGGCCCCACGGGAGGAAACACCATATATTTT.

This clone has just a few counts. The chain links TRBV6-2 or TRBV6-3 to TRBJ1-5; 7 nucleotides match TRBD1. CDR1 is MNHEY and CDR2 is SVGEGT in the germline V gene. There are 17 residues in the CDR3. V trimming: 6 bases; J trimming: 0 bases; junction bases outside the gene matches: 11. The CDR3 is CASSTGQSPYSNQPQHF. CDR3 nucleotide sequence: TGTGCCAGCAGCACGGGACAGAGCCCTTATAGCAATCAGCCCCAGCATTTT.

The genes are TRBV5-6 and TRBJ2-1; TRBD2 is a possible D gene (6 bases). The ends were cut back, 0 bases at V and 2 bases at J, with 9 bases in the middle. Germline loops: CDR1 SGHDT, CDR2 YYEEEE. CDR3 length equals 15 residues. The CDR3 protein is CASSLAGRPYNEQFF. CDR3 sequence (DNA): TGTGCCAGCAGCTTGGCCGGGAGACCCTACAATGAGCAGTTCTTC.

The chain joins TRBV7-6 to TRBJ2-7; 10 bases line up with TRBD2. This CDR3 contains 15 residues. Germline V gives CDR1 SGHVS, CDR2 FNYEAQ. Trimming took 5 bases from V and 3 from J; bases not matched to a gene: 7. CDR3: CASSPSLAGHYEQYF. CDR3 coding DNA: TGTGCCAGCAGCCCGTCACTAGCGGGACACTACGAGCAGTACTTC.

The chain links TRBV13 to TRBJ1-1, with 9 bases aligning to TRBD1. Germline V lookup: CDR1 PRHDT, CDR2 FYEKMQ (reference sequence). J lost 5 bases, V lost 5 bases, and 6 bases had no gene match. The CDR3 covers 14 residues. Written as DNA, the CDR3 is TGTGCCAGCAGCCCCGGGACAGGGTGGACTGAAGCTTTCTTT. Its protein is CASSPGTGWTEAFF.

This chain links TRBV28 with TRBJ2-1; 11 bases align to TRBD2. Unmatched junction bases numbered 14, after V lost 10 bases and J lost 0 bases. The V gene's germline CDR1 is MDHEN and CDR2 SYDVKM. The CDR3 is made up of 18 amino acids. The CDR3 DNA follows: TGTGCCACCCGTCAGGTAGCGGGAGGGCGGAGCTCCTACAATGAGCAGTTCTTC. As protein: CATRQVAGGRSSYNEQFF.

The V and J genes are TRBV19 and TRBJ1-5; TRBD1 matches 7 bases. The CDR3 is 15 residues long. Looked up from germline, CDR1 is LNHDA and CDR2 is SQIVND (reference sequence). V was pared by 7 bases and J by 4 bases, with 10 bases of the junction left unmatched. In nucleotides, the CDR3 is TGTGCCAGTAACTCCGGCGGGACAGTGAATCAGCCCCAGCATTTT. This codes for CASNSGGTVNQPQHF.

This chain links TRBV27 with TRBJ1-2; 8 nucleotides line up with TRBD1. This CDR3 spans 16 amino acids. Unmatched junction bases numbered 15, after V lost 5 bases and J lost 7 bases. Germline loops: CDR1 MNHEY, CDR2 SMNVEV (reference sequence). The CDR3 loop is CASSPEKTTGGVGYTF. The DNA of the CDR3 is TGTGCCAGCAGTCCCGAGAAAACAACAGGGGGAGTTGGCTACACCTTC.

The CDR3 loop is CASSLAPRGTDTQYF. In DNA form, the CDR3 reads TGTGCCAGCAGCTTAGCGCCCAGGGGCACAGATACGCAGTATTTT. This chain uses TRBV7-2 with TRBJ2-3; weak D call: TRBD1 (5 bases). The CDR3 runs to 15 residues. Per the germline V gene, CDR1 is SGHTA and CDR2 is FQGNSA. V lost 0 bases and J lost 1, with 8 bases in between.

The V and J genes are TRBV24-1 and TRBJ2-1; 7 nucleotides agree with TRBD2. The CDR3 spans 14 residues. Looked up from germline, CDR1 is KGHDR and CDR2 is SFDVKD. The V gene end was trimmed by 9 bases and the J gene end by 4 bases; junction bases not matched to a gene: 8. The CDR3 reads CATQRERGYNEQFF. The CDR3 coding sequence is TGTGCCACCCAGCGGGAAAGGGGTTACAATGAGCAGTTCTTC.

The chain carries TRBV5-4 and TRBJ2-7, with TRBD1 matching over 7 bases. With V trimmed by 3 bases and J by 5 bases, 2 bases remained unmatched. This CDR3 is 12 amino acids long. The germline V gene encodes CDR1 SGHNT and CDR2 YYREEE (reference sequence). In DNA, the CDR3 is TGTGCCAGCAGCTGGGGACAGAACGAGCAGTACTTC. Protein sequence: CASSWGQNEQYF.

The CDR3 nucleotides are TGTGCCAGCAGGCGGCAAGAGACCCAGTACTTC. Residues: CASRRQETQYF. V is TRBV28 and J is TRBJ2-5, with D uncertain. The CDR3 contains 11 residues. The germline V gene has CDR1 MDHEN and CDR2 SYDVKM. V was shortened by 6 bases and J by 2 bases, with 4 bases between the two germline ends.

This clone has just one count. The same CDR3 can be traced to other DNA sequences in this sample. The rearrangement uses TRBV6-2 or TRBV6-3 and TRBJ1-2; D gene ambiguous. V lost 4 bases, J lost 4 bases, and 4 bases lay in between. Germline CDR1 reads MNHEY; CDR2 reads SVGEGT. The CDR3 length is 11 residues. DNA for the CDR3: TGTGCCAGCAGTTCCCTCTATGGCTACACCTTC. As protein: CASSSLYGYTF.

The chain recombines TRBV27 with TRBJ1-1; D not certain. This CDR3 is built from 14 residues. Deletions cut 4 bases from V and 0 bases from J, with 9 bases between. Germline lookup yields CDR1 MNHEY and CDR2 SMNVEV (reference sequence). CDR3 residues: CASSSLPLNTEAFF. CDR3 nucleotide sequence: TGTGCCAGCAGTTCCCTCCCCTTGAACACTGAAGCTTTCTTT.

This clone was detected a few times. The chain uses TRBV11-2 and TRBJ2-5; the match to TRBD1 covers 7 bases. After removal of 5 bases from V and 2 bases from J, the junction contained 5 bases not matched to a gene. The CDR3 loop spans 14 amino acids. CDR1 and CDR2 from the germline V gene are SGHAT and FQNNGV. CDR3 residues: CASSHRDRQETQYF. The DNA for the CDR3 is TGTGCCAGCAGCCATAGGGACAGACAAGAGACCCAGTACTTC. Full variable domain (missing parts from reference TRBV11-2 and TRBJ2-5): EAGVAQSPRYKIIEKRQSVAFWCNPISGHATLYWYQQILGQGPKLLIQFQNNGVVDDSQLPKDRFSAERLKGVDSTLKIQPAKLEDSAVYLCASSHRDRQETQYFGPGTRLLVL.